This T cell receptor (beta chain) derives from a study of T cell repertoires in cytomegalovirus infection. For the study at large: Through public TCR beta signatures, both CMV infection and matching HLA type were indicated.

Via MiXCR, TCRdb re-called the reads, giving one row per CDR3 protein. The sample contains about 490,000 distinct CDR3 sequences, 16% of which appear only once. V shed 6 bases and J shed 0 bases, with 14 bases lying between them. The germline V gene encodes CDR1 LNHDA and CDR2 SQIVND (reference sequence). The CDR3 runs to 16 residues. The chain carries TRBV19 and TRBJ1-4; D may be TRBD1 (6 bases). The sequence derives from a human donor in good health (CMV status not recorded). Some clones in this sample may be carry-over from other donors' samples. The sample was CD8+ T cells from PBMCs. The CDR3: CASSDRFRTTNEKLFF. For the CDR3, the DNA is TGTGCCAGTAGCGACAGGTTCCGCACAACTAATGAAAAACTGTTTTTT.